Presented here are 7 T cell receptor beta chains from one specimen sequenced in a study of monozygotic twins with inflammatory bowel disease. From its re-call of the 5' RACE reads, TCRdb lists each CDR3 protein once, without DNA. Its table records fewer than 350,000 distinct CDR3 sequences. Source material: blood. These receptor sequences come from a human donor with ulcerative colitis or Crohn's disease, or a healthy co-twin of an affected twin (not recorded which).

The CDR3 region is CASSDRQGKETQYF. The chain is built from TRBV7-8 and TRBJ2-5; TCRdb's assignment of TRBD1 cannot be checked, as there is no DNA. The V gene's germline CDR1 is SGHVS and CDR2 FQNEAQ. The CDR3 sequence is 14 residues long.

The chain joins TRBV7-2 to TRBJ2-5; TCRdb's D call, TRBD1, is unchecked because there is no DNA. CDR1 is SGHTA, CDR2 FQGNSA, per germline. CDR3 length equals 13 residues. The CDR3 is CASSIDRKETQYF.

The V call is TRBV3-1, the J call TRBJ2-1; the D gene TCRdb calls, TRBD1, cannot be checked with no DNA. CDR3 length: 18 amino acids. Germline loops: CDR1 LGHDT, CDR2 YNNKEL (reference sequence). The CDR3: CASSPPSWTEVGGGEQFF.

The chain couples TRBV12-3 or TRBV12-4 to TRBJ2-5. The length of the CDR3 is 16 residues. Here the CDR3 reads CASSFSLDGDQETQYF.

V usage is TRBV7-9 and J usage is TRBJ2-7; TCRdb's assignment of TRBD2 cannot be checked, as there is no DNA. From germline, CDR1 is SEHNR and CDR2 FQNEAQ (reference sequence). CDR3 length: 13 residues. The CDR3 loop is CASSPSAGNEQYF.

The rearrangement uses TRBV5-8 and TRBJ1-3. Germline lookup yields CDR1 SGHTS and CDR2 YDEGEE. This CDR3 has 15 residues. CDR3 sequence reads: CASSARSVTRNTIYF. The variable domain in full, completed from reference TRBV5-8 and TRBJ1-3, reads EAGVTQSPTHLIKTRGQQATLRCSPISGHTSVYWYQQALGLGLQFLLWYDEGEERNRGNFPPRFSGRQFPNYSSELNVNALELEDSALYLCASSARSVTRNTIYFGEGSWLTVV.

The V gene is TRBV5-4, the J gene TRBJ2-1; TCRdb gives TRBD1 as the D gene, but with no DNA this cannot be confirmed. The CDR3 length is 17 residues. CDR1 and CDR2 from the germline V gene are SGHNT and YYREEE (reference sequence). CDR3 residues: CASIPREGQGGNNEQFF.